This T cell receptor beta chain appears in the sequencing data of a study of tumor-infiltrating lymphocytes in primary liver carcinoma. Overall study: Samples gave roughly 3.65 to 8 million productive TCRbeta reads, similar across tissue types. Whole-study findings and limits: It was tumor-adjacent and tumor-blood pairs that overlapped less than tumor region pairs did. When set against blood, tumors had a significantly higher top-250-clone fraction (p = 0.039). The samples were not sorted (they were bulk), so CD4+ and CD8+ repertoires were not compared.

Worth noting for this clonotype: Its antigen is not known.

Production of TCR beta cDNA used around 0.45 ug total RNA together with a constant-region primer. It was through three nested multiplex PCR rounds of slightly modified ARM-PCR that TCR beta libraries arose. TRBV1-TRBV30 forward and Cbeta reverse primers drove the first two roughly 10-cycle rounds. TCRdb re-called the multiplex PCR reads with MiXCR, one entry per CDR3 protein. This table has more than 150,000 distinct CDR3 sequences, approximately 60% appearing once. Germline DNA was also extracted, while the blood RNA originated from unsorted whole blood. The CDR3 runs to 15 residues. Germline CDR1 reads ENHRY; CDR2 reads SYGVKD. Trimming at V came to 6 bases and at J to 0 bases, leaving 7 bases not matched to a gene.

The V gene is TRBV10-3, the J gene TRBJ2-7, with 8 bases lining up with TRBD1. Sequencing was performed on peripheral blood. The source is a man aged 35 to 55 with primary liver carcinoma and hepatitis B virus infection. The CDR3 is CAISLQGGDSYEQYF. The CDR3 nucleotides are TGTGCCATCAGCTTACAGGGGGGTGACTCCTACGAGCAGTACTTC.